This record looks at one TCR beta chain sequence and its context. The antigen is undetermined. The data derive from a study of spatial heterogeneity in lung cancer. Study results and caveats: Counts of expanded intratumoral alpha and beta TCRs tracked tumor mutation counts.

A unique molecular identifier was attached to every TCR cDNA molecule. TCRdb re-called the 5' RACE reads with MiXCR, one entry per CDR3 protein. Of some 5,000 distinct CDR3 sequences in the sample, around a quarter are singletons; the top ten hold roughly a quarter. Time point of the sample: sample taken at primary tumor resection. Tumor, nontumor lung or frozen PBMC supplied whole RNA that was sequenced unsorted. CDR3 length equals 15 residues. Trimming pared 4 bases from V and 4 bases from J, leaving 16 bases between. Germline V gives CDR1 LGHDT, CDR2 YNNKEL (reference sequence). The clonotype originates from a male donor with early-stage non-small cell lung cancer. Sequenced material: lung tumor tissue, taken at surgery. J is TRBJ2-5 and V is TRBV3-1; tentative D call: TRBD2 (6 bases). CDR3 amino acids: CASSLPGRMGETQYF. The CDR3 DNA reads as TGTGCCAGCAGCCTCCCGGGGAGGATGGGAGAGACCCAGTACTTC.